These 25 T cell receptor beta chains share one sample of origin, sequenced in a study of shared clonotypes between healthy human individuals. Only in-frame clones appear in the TCRdb table, and some are missing; sequencing was by immunoSEQ multiplex PCR. The table includes about 1.5 million clones, 98% detected once. The sequenced material came from naive CD4+ T cells sorted from blood. Specified subset: CD45RA+ positively selected. The receptors shown here come from a man in his thirties or forties in good health.

The rearrangement joins TRBV9 to TRBJ2-1, with 9 bases identical to TRBD2. CDR1 SGDLS and CDR2 YYNGEE come from the germline V gene. This CDR3 is 16 amino acids long. V trimming: 0 bases; J trimming: 2 bases; junction bases outside the gene matches: 3. The CDR3: CASSVGTSATYNEQFF. In DNA form, the CDR3 reads TGTGCCAGCAGCGTAGGGACTAGCGCGACCTACAATGAGCAGTTCTTC.

This chain connects TRBV5-1 to TRBJ2-3; 7 positions match TRBD2. The CDR3 covers 15 residues. The J segment lost 3 bases and the V segment lost 4 bases, leaving 8 bases of the junction unmatched. CDR1 is SGHRS, CDR2 YFSETQ, per germline. The DNA of the CDR3 is TGCGCCAGCAGCAAAACTAGCGAACCGACAGATACGCAGTATTTT. Translated, it gives CASSKTSEPTDTQYF.

The V call is TRBV15, the J call TRBJ2-7; the D is unclear. Trimming stripped 5 bases from V and 1 base from J, with 12 bases between. Germline V gives CDR1 LNHNV, CDR2 YYDKDF (reference sequence). The CDR3 runs to 14 residues. The DNA for the CDR3 is TGTGCCACCAGCCGTGGTAAGCTGTCCTACGAGCAGTACTTC. It encodes CATSRGKLSYEQYF.

This sequence joins TRBV19 and TRBJ2-1, with 7 positions matching TRBD2. This CDR3 is 15 amino acids long. Germline lookup yields CDR1 LNHDA and CDR2 SQIVND (reference sequence). V was clipped by 5 bases and J by 4 bases; unmatched bases: 8. The CDR3 here is CASSFGGTAYNEQFF. CDR3 coding DNA: TGTGCCAGTAGTTTCGGGGGGACCGCATACAATGAGCAGTTCTTC.

The chain joins TRBV6-1 to TRBJ1-5; the match to TRBD1 covers 8 bases. Germline V gives CDR1 MNHNS, CDR2 SASEGT. V lost 2 bases to trimming and J lost 4 bases; unmatched junction nucleotides: 10. The CDR3 loop spans 17 amino acids. CDR3 protein: CASSERVSRGLNQPQHF. Here the CDR3 DNA reads TGTGCCAGCAGTGAAAGGGTCTCCAGGGGGCTTAATCAGCCCCAGCATTTT.

The genes are TRBV10-3 and TRBJ1-1; 7 bases match TRBD1. V lost 10 bases to trimming and J lost 5 bases; unmatched junction nucleotides: 10. Germline assignment: CDR1 ENHRY and CDR2 SYGVKD. The CDR3 consists of 13 residues. CDR3 in amino acids: CATRDRESTEAFF. The CDR3 bases are TGTGCCACGAGAGACAGGGAGTCGACTGAAGCTTTCTTT.

This clone is a singleton in its sample. The chain links TRBV6-1 to TRBJ1-1; D is possibly TRBD1 (6 bases). CDR3 size: 14 residues. The V gene's germline CDR1 is MNHNS and CDR2 SASEGT. Trimming removed 4 bases at V and 4 bases at J, with 13 bases between. CDR3 amino acids: CASSVRRGSTEAFF. The DNA of the CDR3 is TGTGCCAGCAGTGTTCGTAGGGGGAGCACTGAAGCTTTCTTT.

This chain uses TRBV30 with TRBJ1-4; D gene unclear. This CDR3 spans 16 amino acids. CDR1 is GTSNPN and CDR2 is SVGIG in the germline V gene (reference sequence). V lost 1 base and J lost 11, with 23 bases in between. In DNA, the CDR3 is TGTGCCTGGAGTGACCCCCGGAAGGACCCGGCCGGTAAACTGTTTTTT. It encodes CAWSDPRKDPAGKLFF. The full variable domain, rest sourced from reference TRBV30 and TRBJ1-4, is SQTIHQWPATLVQPVGSPLSLECTVEGTSNPNLYWYRQAAGRGLQLLFYSVGIGQISSEVPQNLSASRPQDRQFILSSKKLLLSDSGFYLCAWSDPRKDPAGKLFFGSGTQLSVL.

This chain joins TRBV7-9 and TRBJ2-4; D is undetermined. V was trimmed by 5 bases and J by 2 bases, leaving 10 bases between them. This CDR3 is built from 14 residues. From germline, CDR1 is SEHNR and CDR2 FQNEAQ (reference sequence). CDR3 bases: TGTGCCAGCAGCCAAAGGGAAACCAAAAACATTCAGTACTTC. Amino acids: CASSQRETKNIQYF.

This chain joins TRBV4-1 and TRBJ2-1; 7 bases agree with TRBD1. Per the germline V gene, CDR1 is MGHRA and CDR2 is YSYEKL. After removal of 7 bases from V and 12 bases from J, the junction contained 21 bases not matched to a gene. CDR3 length: 16 amino acids. This CDR3 is CASTPKPSWTGHGQFF. In DNA, the CDR3 is TGCGCCAGCACCCCAAAGCCCTCGTGGACAGGCCACGGGCAGTTCTTC.

The chain employs TRBV19 and TRBJ1-1; TRBD1 matches 9 bases. Germline trimming cut 3 bases from V and 1 base from J; bases unmatched to any gene: 6. Germline-derived CDR1 and CDR2 are LNHDA and SQIVND (reference sequence). The CDR3 loop spans 16 amino acids. DNA for the CDR3: TGTGCCAGTAGTATCTACAACAGGGGGCAGAACACTGAAGCTTTCTTT. Protein sequence: CASSIYNRGQNTEAFF.

CDR3 DNA sequence: TGCGCCAGCAGCCAGGTGGGGGGGCTTCTGTCCTATGGCTACACCTTC. It codes for CASSQVGGLLSYGYTF. This chain links TRBV4-3 with TRBJ1-2; a possible D gene is TRBD1 (6 bases). The V end was cut by 3 bases, the J end by 4 bases, with 18 bases between. Germline CDR1 is LGHNA and CDR2 is YSLEER. The CDR3 runs 16 residues.

Notes on this clone: The sample contains more than one DNA sequence encoding this CDR3. The J gene is TRBJ2-5, the V gene TRBV2, with D possibly being TRBD2 (6 bases). V dropped 6 bases and J dropped 0 bases, with 11 bases sitting between them. The CDR3 sequence is 14 residues long. Germline V lookup: CDR1 SNHLY, CDR2 FYNNEI. This CDR3 reads CASSGGTYQETQYF. CDR3 in DNA: TGTGCCAGCAGCGGAGGGACCTACCAAGAGACCCAGTACTTC.

V is TRBV7-9 and J is TRBJ2-5, with TRBD2 matching over 8 bases. The CDR3 loop spans 16 amino acids. CDR1 SEHNR and CDR2 FQNEAQ come from the germline V gene (reference sequence). V shed 5 bases and J 3 bases; nucleotides not matched to a gene: 11. CDR3 loop: CASSPGSGSREETQYF. CDR3 nucleotide sequence: TGTGCCAGCAGCCCGGGGAGCGGGAGCCGGGAAGAGACCCAGTACTTC.

V gene TRBV2 combines with J gene TRBJ2-1; 8 positions match TRBD2. Germline V gives CDR1 SNHLY, CDR2 FYNNEI. V shed 11 bases and J 10 bases; nucleotides not matched to a gene: 13. The CDR3 runs to 13 residues. The CDR3 protein is CAAGDSGRGEQFF. CDR3 DNA sequence: TGTGCCGCCGGGGACTCCGGGAGGGGAGAGCAGTTCTTC.

The chain carries TRBV28 and TRBJ2-5; the D gene could be TRBD1 or TRBD2 (5 bases each). The V end lost 6 bases, the J end lost 5 bases, and 22 bases lay between the germline ends. CDR3 size: 16 residues. The germline V gene has CDR1 MDHEN and CDR2 SYDVKM. The CDR3 DNA follows: TGTGCCAGCAGCCCCCTGACATTAAGGGACGCGGAGACCCAGTACTTC. This gives the protein CASSPLTLRDAETQYF.

A remark on this clone: A junction boundary mismatches the germline segment, possibly from a read error. The CDR3 protein is CASTLPGTGGRYGYTF. The CDR3 nucleotides are TGTGCCAGCACTTTACCGGGGACAGGAGGAAGATATGGCTACACCTTC. The chain employs TRBV28 and TRBJ1-2, with 8 positions matching TRBD1. Germline loops: CDR1 MDHEN, CDR2 SYDVKM. The CDR3 contains 16 residues.

This chain links TRBV7-8 with TRBJ1-2, with TRBD1 matching 7 bases. After removal of 2 bases from V and 3 bases from J, the junction contained 12 bases not matched to a gene. The germline CDR1 and CDR2 sequences are SGHVS and FQNEAQ. There are 17 residues in the CDR3. The CDR3 region is CASSLSGQVGPDYGYTF. The CDR3 DNA sequence: TGTGCCAGCAGCTTATCCGGACAGGTGGGACCAGACTATGGCTACACCTTC.

This rearrangement joins TRBV11-2 to TRBJ1-5; 9 nucleotides agree with TRBD1. The length of the CDR3 is 14 residues. The V gene's germline CDR1 is SGHAT and CDR2 FQNNGV. The V segment lost 3 bases and the J segment 5 bases; nucleotides outside the gene matches: 2. CDR3 in DNA: TGTGCCAGCAGCTTTGGGGACAGGGATCAGCCCCAGCATTTT. Protein: CASSFGDRDQPQHF.

The J gene is TRBJ2-6, the V gene TRBV19; 7 bases are shared with TRBD2. Germline V gene lookup returns CDR1 LNHDA and CDR2 SQIVND (reference sequence). V was pared by 2 bases and J by 1 base, with 5 bases of the junction left unmatched. The CDR3 sequence is 17 residues long. The chain's CDR3 is CASSILSGGSGANVLTF. CDR3 nucleotides: TGTGCCAGTAGTATACTATCGGGGGGATCTGGGGCCAACGTCCTGACTTTC. The entire variable domain, with the rest obtained from reference TRBV19 and TRBJ2-6, is as follows: DGGITQSPKYLFRKEGQNVTLSCEQNLNHDAMYWYRQDPGQGLRLIYYSQIVNDFQKGDIAEGYSVSREKKESFPLTVTSAQKNPTAFYLCASSILSGGSGANVLTFGAGSRLTVL.

The CDR3 DNA sequence: TGCGCCAGCAGCCAAGATACTATTCAGCCCCAGCATTTT. The encoded protein is CASSQDTIQPQHF. The chain has TRBV4-3 and TRBJ1-5; D is undetermined. V lost 0 bases to trimming and J lost 6 bases, with 6 bases between them. The CDR3 loop spans 13 amino acids. Germline V gene data show CDR1 as LGHNA and CDR2 as YSLEER.

V is TRBV27 and J is TRBJ2-1; tentatively, D is TRBD1 (5 bases). Germline loops: CDR1 MNHEY, CDR2 SMNVEV (reference sequence). Trimming pared 5 bases from V and 6 bases from J, leaving 14 bases between. The CDR3 sequence is 14 residues long. CDR3 in DNA: TGTGCCAGCAGTCCCGTCGCAAGGGGCAATGAGCAGTTCTTC. This codes for CASSPVARGNEQFF.

The CDR3 DNA sequence: TGTGCCAGCAGCTTAAATTTACCGGGCCCCCAAGAGACCCAGTACTTC. Its protein is CASSLNLPGPQETQYF. This chain connects TRBV7-2 to TRBJ2-5, with no clear D. The V gene lost 2 bases and the J gene lost 1 base, with 14 bases spanning the gap. CDR1 is SGHTA and CDR2 is FQGNSA in the germline V gene. CDR3 length: 16 amino acids.

This chain connects TRBV4-3 to TRBJ1-1; weak D call: TRBD1 (5 bases). Germline V gene data show CDR1 as LGHNA and CDR2 as YSLEER. CDR3 size: 17 residues. The V and J ends lost 0 bases and 0 bases respectively, with 14 bases between them. In nucleotides, the CDR3 is TGCGCCAGCAGCCAAGACCTCATTGGGGGGATGAACACTGAAGCTTTCTTT. Protein sequence: CASSQDLIGGMNTEAFF.

The chain uses TRBV19 and TRBJ2-3, with 7 bases aligning to TRBD2. Germline V gene lookup returns CDR1 LNHDA and CDR2 SQIVND (reference sequence). This CDR3 is built from 16 residues. V lost 6 bases to trimming and J lost 4 bases; unmatched junction nucleotides: 13. In DNA form, the CDR3 reads TGTGCCAGTAGCAGACCGGTGAGCGGGATTGCAGATACGCAGTATTTT. This codes for CASSRPVSGIADTQYF.